This entry lists 9 T cell receptor beta chains sequenced from one sample in a study of T-cell memory formation after mild COVID-19. TCRdb analysed the 5' RACE reads with MiXCR anew, one entry per CDR3 protein. Of 350,000 to 450,000 distinct CDR3 sequences in the sample, approximately 20% are singletons; the top ten hold 7.5% to 10%. The specimen was PBMCs or a T cell subset sorted from them (not recorded which). The source is an adult woman who had mild COVID-19 (a few samples of this study predate the infection). Cell type and time point are not known.

This clonotype was counted between two and nine times. The rearrangement links TRBV7-9 to TRBJ1-5; 8 bases align to TRBD1. V shed 4 bases, J shed 2 bases, and the junction held 13 bases outside the gene matches. The germline CDR1 and CDR2 sequences are SEHNR and FQNEAQ (reference sequence). The CDR3 sequence is 18 residues long. The CDR3 DNA sequence: TGTGCCAGCAGCTCCGCTCTGACGACAGGGGAGGGCAATCAGCCCCAGCATTTT. Protein product: CASSSALTTGEGNQPQHF.

The V call is TRBV7-9, the J call TRBJ1-2; 10 bases line up with TRBD1. CDR3 length: 17 residues. Trimming took 3 bases from V and 8 from J; bases not matched to a gene: 15. Germline V gene lookup returns CDR1 SEHNR and CDR2 FQNEAQ (reference sequence). In DNA, the CDR3 is TGTGCCAGCAGCTTGGCGGGGACAGGGGTTTTTAATCCCGGCTACACCTTC. Translated: CASSLAGTGVFNPGYTF.

The rearrangement links TRBV5-4 to TRBJ2-7, with 8 bases that match TRBD1. Germline V gene lookup returns CDR1 SGHNT and CDR2 YYREEE (reference sequence). V was clipped by 3 bases and J by 0 bases; unmatched bases: 11. This CDR3 region has 17 residues. In DNA, the CDR3 is TGTGCCAGCAGCTCCTCCCCACTGGACAGGGTCTCCTACGAGCAGTACTTC. The encoded protein is CASSSSPLDRVSYEQYF.

This clonotype was recorded at least ten times. The chain links TRBV7-9 to TRBJ2-2; no definite D call. The CDR3 runs to 14 residues. V dropped 3 bases and J dropped 1 base, with 6 bases sitting between them. Germline V gene data show CDR1 as SEHNR and CDR2 as FQNEAQ (reference sequence). The CDR3 bases are TGTGCCAGCAGCTTGAGAGAGAACACCGGGGAGCTGTTTTTT. The encoded protein is CASSLRENTGELFF.

The CDR3 sequence is CASSQRGAGYTF. The CDR3 DNA sequence: TGTGCCAGCAGCCAAAGAGGAGCTGGCTACACCTTC. The chain employs TRBV3-1 and TRBJ1-2; D unclear. This CDR3 comprises 12 residues. Trimming stripped 2 bases from V and 7 bases from J, with 8 bases between. Germline lookup yields CDR1 LGHDT and CDR2 YNNKEL (reference sequence).

This clonotype was counted only a few times. This rearrangement joins TRBV5-1 to TRBJ1-2; 11 positions agree with TRBD1. V gave up 5 bases and J gave up 4 bases; unmatched junction bases: 7. Germline CDR1 reads SGHRS; CDR2 reads YFSETQ. CDR3 length: 15 residues. CDR3 bases: TGCGCCAGCAGTTTAGGGACAGGGGGTGCCTATGGCTACACCTTC. Translated, it gives CASSLGTGGAYGYTF.

The rearrangement uses TRBV7-2 and TRBJ2-3, with 7 bases that match TRBD1. In germline, CDR1 is SGHTA, CDR2 FQGNSA. The CDR3 consists of 16 residues. V lost 5 bases to trimming and J lost 3 bases; unmatched junction nucleotides: 11. The CDR3 sequence is CASSPSPGQRTDTQYF. CDR3 sequence (DNA): TGTGCCAGCAGCCCCTCGCCGGGACAGAGGACAGATACGCAGTATTTT.

This clonotype was seen more than once but under ten times. J is TRBJ2-1 and V is TRBV20-1; D is possibly TRBD2 (6 bases). Trimming shortened V by 1 base and J by 6 bases, and 13 bases separated the two germline ends. This CDR3 is built from 14 residues. Germline values: CDR1 DFQATT, CDR2 SNEGSKA (reference sequence). In DNA form, the CDR3 reads TGCAGTGCTAGAGGGGAACGGGAGATCAATGAGCAGTTCTTC. Translated: CSARGEREINEQFF.

This clonotype was observed a handful of times. The CDR3 loop is CASSPGTHNSDEQFF. The CDR3 DNA reads TGTGCCAGCAGCCCAGGTACCCACAACTCCGATGAGCAGTTCTTC. The chain recombines TRBV7-9 with TRBJ2-1; D not certain. This CDR3 contains 15 residues. Germline values: CDR1 SEHNR, CDR2 FQNEAQ (reference sequence). Trimming removed 5 bases at V and 8 bases at J, with 19 bases between.